Below, 28 T cell receptor beta chains from the same sample are listed, as sequenced in a study of T cell responses to AZD1222 COVID-19 vaccine. Produced via immunoSEQ multiplex PCR; TCRdb's table is partial and in-frame only. The sample yields about 150,000 clones, about nine tenths seen once. Sequenced material: peripheral blood, taken 28 days after the second AZD1222 dose. All receptors come from an adult who received the AZD1222 COVID-19 vaccine.

The chain joins TRBV7-9 to TRBJ2-1; no clear D. The ends were cut back, 2 bases at V and 5 bases at J, with 10 bases in the middle. This CDR3 has 14 amino acids. Germline CDR1 SEHNR, CDR2 FQNEAQ (reference sequence). The DNA of the CDR3 is TGTGCCAGCAGCTTAATAGGGATGGACAATGAGCAGTTCTTC. It yields the protein CASSLIGMDNEQFF.

The chain carries TRBV4-1 and TRBJ1-4; TRBD1 matches at 10 bases. The CDR3 length is 16 residues. Germline-derived CDR1 and CDR2 are MGHRA and YSYEKL. V gave up 3 bases and J gave up 5 bases; unmatched junction bases: 6. CDR3 nucleotide sequence: TGCGCCAGCAGCCAGGACCCGGGACAGGGGAATGAAAAACTGTTTTTT. Protein product: CASSQDPGQGNEKLFF.

The rearrangement uses TRBV11-2 and TRBJ2-7; 7 positions agree with TRBD2. Germline CDR1 and CDR2: SGHAT and FQNNGV. The CDR3 runs to 14 residues. The J segment lost 4 bases and the V segment lost 8 bases, leaving 11 bases of the junction unmatched. CDR3 coding DNA: TGTGCCAGCTCCTTGGAGGCGGGAGCATACGAGCAGTACTTC. Its translation: CASSLEAGAYEQYF.

This clone was counted between two and nine times. The chain combines TRBV14 with TRBJ2-7; 9 bases line up with TRBD1. The germline gives CDR1 SGHDN, CDR2 FVKESK. With V trimmed by 8 bases and J by 7 bases, 12 bases remained unmatched. The CDR3 covers 14 residues. CDR3: CASSRTGELREQYF. CDR3 in DNA: TGTGCCAGCTCCCGGACAGGGGAACTTCGGGAGCAGTACTTC.

This clone was seen only a few times. The genes are TRBV6-5 and TRBJ2-1; 14 bases are a match to TRBD2. Trimming at V came to 0 bases and at J to 10 bases, leaving 5 bases not matched to a gene. There are 16 residues in the CDR3. The germline V gene has CDR1 MNHEY and CDR2 SVGAGI. CDR3 protein: CASSYSGGLAGAEQFF. CDR3 coding DNA: TGTGCCAGCAGTTACTCAGGGGGACTAGCGGGGGCGGAGCAGTTCTTC.

The V call is TRBV29-1, the J call TRBJ2-4; 7 nucleotides align to TRBD1. The germline V gene encodes CDR1 SQVTM and CDR2 ANQGSEA. The CDR3 length is 17 residues. V dropped 7 bases and J dropped 0; count of bases not matched to a gene: 15. Here the CDR3 DNA reads TGCAGCGCCCAAGACAGGGTAGGCCCGGGAGCCAAAAACATTCAGTACTTC. Translated, it gives CSAQDRVGPGAKNIQYF.

The chain has TRBV4-2 and TRBJ2-1; possible D gene TRBD1, 5 bases. CDR3 size: 13 residues. Germline CDR1 LGHNA, CDR2 YNFKEQ. V dropped 4 bases and J dropped 5 bases, with 9 bases sitting between them. CDR3 nucleotide sequence: TGTGCCAGCAGCCGGGGCACTGACAATGAGCAGTTCTTC. It is translated as CASSRGTDNEQFF.

The chain employs TRBV18 and TRBJ1-5, with D hard to call. The CDR3 contains 14 residues. Trimming left V 3 bases short and J 2 bases short, with 8 bases between. Germline V CDR1 and CDR2: KGHSH, LQKENI. The CDR3 DNA is TGTGCCAGCTCACCCAAAGTCGGCAATCAGCCCCAGCATTTT. Residues: CASSPKVGNQPQHF.

This sequence joins TRBV20-1 and TRBJ2-1; D is unclear. This CDR3 region has 11 residues. Germline V lookup: CDR1 DFQATT, CDR2 SNEGSKA (reference sequence). V shed 6 bases and J shed 4 bases, with 7 bases lying between them. The chain's CDR3 is CSANQYNEQFF. The CDR3, as DNA: TGCAGTGCCAACCAATACAATGAGCAGTTCTTC.

The J gene is TRBJ2-3, the V gene TRBV7-9, with TRBD2 matching 12 bases. CDR1 is SEHNR, CDR2 FQNEAQ, per germline (reference sequence). With V trimmed by 0 bases and J by 6 bases, 4 bases remained unmatched. The CDR3 loop spans 16 amino acids. In DNA, the CDR3 is TGTGCCAGCAGCTTAGCTGGACTAGCGGGATTGGATACGCAGTATTTT. Residues: CASSLAGLAGLDTQYF.

V usage is TRBV9 and J usage is TRBJ2-2, with D perhaps TRBD1 (5 bases). Germline-derived CDR1 and CDR2 are SGDLS and YYNGEE. Trimming cost V 3 bases and J 8 bases, with 11 bases left between them. The CDR3 has 13 residues. The CDR3 here is CASSGGAPGELFF. CDR3 nucleotides: TGTGCCAGCAGCGGGGGCGCGCCTGGGGAGCTGTTTTTT.

The DNA for the CDR3 is TGTGCCAGCAGCTTAGCCAGCTCCTATAATTCACCCCTCCACTTT. Translating it yields CASSLASSYNSPLHF. The chain links TRBV7-9 to TRBJ1-6; D gene unclear. Germline CDR1 is SEHNR and CDR2 is FQNEAQ (reference sequence). This CDR3 region has 15 residues. V shed 0 bases and J shed 0 bases, with 3 bases lying between them.

V usage is TRBV11-3 and J usage is TRBJ2-3; perhaps D is TRBD1 or TRBD2 (5 bases each). V was trimmed by 3 bases and J by 1 base, leaving 8 bases between them. The germline V gene has CDR1 SGHNT and CDR2 YENEEA. CDR3 length equals 14 residues. CDR3 nucleotides: TGTGCCAGCAGCTTGGGGGTTGGCACAGATACGCAGTATTTT. Encoded protein: CASSLGVGTDTQYF.

The chain joins TRBV7-2 to TRBJ2-7, with D tentatively TRBD1 (5 bases). Between the trimmed V and J ends, which lost 0 bases and 2 bases, there was a span of 8 bases. The CDR3 totals 14 residues. CDR1 and CDR2 (germline): SGHTA, FQGNSA. In DNA form, the CDR3 reads TGTGCCAGCAGCTTAGCAGGGGCGGCCTACGAGCAGTACTTC. Its translation: CASSLAGAAYEQYF.

J is TRBJ2-7 and V is TRBV4-2, with 9 bases aligning to TRBD2. The germline gives CDR1 LGHNA, CDR2 YNFKEQ. This CDR3 is 15 amino acids long. J gave up 2 bases and V 3 bases, and 5 bases lay outside the gene matches. The CDR3 loop is CASSQFASGAYEQYF. CDR3 coding DNA: TGTGCCAGCAGCCAGTTTGCTAGCGGGGCCTACGAGCAGTACTTC.

V and J are TRBV28 and TRBJ1-3; a weak D match, TRBD1 (5 bases). Trimming left V 6 bases short and J 9 bases short, with 18 bases between. From germline, CDR1 is MDHEN and CDR2 SYDVKM. The CDR3 runs 14 residues. The CDR3 region has the DNA TGTGCCAGCAGCTCCGGGACGCTCTCGACCACCATATATTTT. Amino acid sequence: CASSSGTLSTTIYF.

This chain uses TRBV28 with TRBJ2-6, with D perhaps assigned TRBD1 or TRBD2 (5 bases each). Germline assignment: CDR1 MDHEN and CDR2 SYDVKM. This CDR3 contains 17 residues. V lost 3 bases, J lost 0 bases, and 12 bases lay in between. The CDR3, as DNA: TGTGCCAGCAGTTTCGGGACGGGCACCTCTGGGGCCAACGTCCTGACTTTC. Its protein product is CASSFGTGTSGANVLTF. Drawing the rest from reference TRBV28 and TRBJ2-6, the complete variable domain is DVKVTQSSRYLVKRTGEKVFLECVQDMDHENMFWYRQDPGLGLRLIYFSYDVKMKEKGDIPEGYSVSREKKERFSLILESASTNQTSMYLCASSFGTGTSGANVLTFGAGSRLTVL.

The J gene is TRBJ2-7, the V gene TRBV7-9, with 13 nucleotides matching TRBD2. V lost 4 bases and J lost 6; bases outside the gene matches: 6. This CDR3 spans 15 amino acids. The germline CDR1 and CDR2 sequences are SEHNR and FQNEAQ (reference sequence). This CDR3 is CASSWTSGGRSEQYF. DNA of the CDR3: TGTGCCAGCAGCTGGACTAGCGGGGGTAGGAGCGAGCAGTACTTC.

This chain uses TRBV18 with TRBJ1-2; D call uncertain. The CDR3 loop spans 12 amino acids. Germline CDR1 reads KGHSH; CDR2 reads LQKENI. V was pared by 3 bases and J by 5 bases, with 7 bases between. The CDR3 region is CASSPDLYGYTF. In nucleotides, the CDR3 is TGTGCCAGCTCACCTGATCTTTATGGCTACACCTTC.

Here the CDR3 DNA reads TGTGCCAGCAGTGACTCTGGAAACACCATATATTTT. The encoded protein is CASSDSGNTIYF. This rearrangement joins TRBV2 to TRBJ1-3; D call uncertain. Germline lookup yields CDR1 SNHLY and CDR2 FYNNEI. The V and J ends lost 3 bases and 0 bases respectively, with 0 bases between them. The CDR3 has 12 amino acids. Combining the CDR3 with reference TRBV2 and TRBJ1-3 gives the whole variable domain EPEVTQTPSHQVTQMGQEVILRCVPISNHLYFYWYRQILGQKVEFLVSFYNNEISEKSEIFDDQFSVERPDGSNFTLKIRSTKLEDSAMYFCASSDSGNTIYFGEGSWLTVV.

The chain uses TRBV6-5 and TRBJ1-5; 10 nucleotides agree with TRBD1. Germline CDR1 MNHEY, CDR2 SVGAGI. The CDR3 consists of 14 residues. V dropped 6 bases and J dropped 7; count of bases not matched to a gene: 6. The DNA of the CDR3 is TGTGCCAGCAGCCCGGACAGGGGGGCCCAGCCCCAGCATTTT. It codes for CASSPDRGAQPQHF.

The J gene is TRBJ2-3, the V gene TRBV2, with D uncertain. Between the trimmed V and J ends, which lost 2 bases and 5 bases, there was a span of 20 bases. The CDR3 runs to 17 residues. The germline CDR1 and CDR2 sequences are SNHLY and FYNNEI. The chain's CDR3 is CASSEKTPSGRRDTQYF. The DNA for the CDR3 is TGTGCCAGCAGTGAAAAAACCCCGTCCGGACGGAGAGATACGCAGTATTTT.

The chain combines TRBV12-3 or TRBV12-4 with TRBJ1-2; D remains ambiguous. Between the trimmed V and J ends, which lost 5 bases and 5 bases, there was a span of 9 bases. This CDR3 comprises 12 residues. The CDR3 DNA reads as TGTGCCAGCAGTCAACAGTGGTATGGCTACACCTTC. This sequence encodes CASSQQWYGYTF.

This clone was observed once. V gene TRBV11-2 combines with J gene TRBJ2-1; D gene ambiguous. The germline V and J ends were trimmed by 5 bases and 3 bases, with 8 bases remaining between them. Per the germline V gene, CDR1 is SGHAT and CDR2 is FQNNGV. This CDR3 contains 13 residues. CDR3 in DNA: TGTGCCAGCAGCCGTCTTAACTACAATGAGCAGTTCTTC. It yields the protein CASSRLNYNEQFF.

V and J are TRBV11-3 and TRBJ2-1, with TRBD1 as a possible D gene (6 bases). V was cut by 5 bases and J by 8 bases, with 16 bases left in between. This CDR3 is 14 amino acids long. Germline V lookup: CDR1 SGHNT, CDR2 YENEEA. CDR3: CASSTDPRGDEQFF. The CDR3 DNA reads as TGTGCCAGCAGCACAGACCCCAGGGGCGATGAGCAGTTCTTC. The entire variable domain, with the rest obtained from reference TRBV11-3 and TRBJ2-1, is as follows: EAGVVQSPRYKIIEKKQPVAFWCNPISGHNTLYWYLQNLGQGPELLIRYENEEAVDDSQLPKDRFSAERLKGVDSTLKIQPAELGDSAVYLCASSTDPRGDEQFFGPGTRLTVL.

The V and J genes are TRBV20-1 and TRBJ2-1; 8 bases fit TRBD1. After removal of 6 bases from V and 8 bases from J, the junction contained 3 bases not matched to a gene. The CDR3 extends over 11 amino acids. Looked up from germline, CDR1 is DFQATT and CDR2 is SNEGSKA (reference sequence). The CDR3 coding sequence is TGCAGTGCCCCAGGGGGCTATGAGCAGTTCTTC. Protein: CSAPGGYEQFF.

This chain uses TRBV3-1 (or the pseudogene TRBV3-2) with TRBJ1-1, with D perhaps matching TRBD1 (6 bases). This CDR3 has 13 residues. Trimming pared 4 bases from V and 4 bases from J, leaving 10 bases between. Looked up from germline, CDR1 is LGHDT and CDR2 is YNNKEL (reference sequence). CDR3 loop: CASSPEQGTEAFF. CDR3 in DNA: TGTGCCAGCAGCCCTGAACAGGGCACTGAAGCTTTCTTT.

The rearrangement uses TRBV19 and TRBJ2-1; D is unresolved. The CDR3 loop spans 12 amino acids. V dropped 7 bases and J dropped 6 bases, with 10 bases sitting between them. Germline V gene sequence: CDR1 LNHDA, CDR2 SQIVND (reference sequence). The CDR3 coding sequence is TGTGCCAGTACCTCTTGGGCCAATGAGCAGTTCTTC. It encodes CASTSWANEQFF. The full variable domain, rest sourced from reference TRBV19 and TRBJ2-1, is DGGITQSPKYLFRKEGQNVTLSCEQNLNHDAMYWYRQDPGQGLRLIYYSQIVNDFQKGDIAEGYSVSREKKESFPLTVTSAQKNPTAFYLCASTSWANEQFFGPGTRLTVL.